This entry concerns a single T cell receptor beta chain. This entry is derived from a study of cytomegalovirus exposure and HLA in healthy donors. In germline, CDR1 is SNHLY, CDR2 FYNNEI. There are 14 residues in the CDR3. V was shortened by 1 base and J by 1 base, with 7 bases between the two germline ends. With 60 Vbeta and 13 Jbeta primers, the PCR was carried out. Data came from immunoSEQ multiplex PCR; TCRdb stores just in-frame clones and leaves some out. This table has about 96,000 clones, 65% to 80% appearing once. V usage is TRBV2 and J usage is TRBJ1-2; D might be TRBD1 (5 bases). Specimen: PBMCs. The clonotype originates from a woman in her 70s in good health and CMV-seropositive. The CDR3 here is CASSEGQFNYGYTF. Here the CDR3 DNA reads TGTGCCAGCAGTGAAGGACAGTTTAACTATGGCTACACCTTC.